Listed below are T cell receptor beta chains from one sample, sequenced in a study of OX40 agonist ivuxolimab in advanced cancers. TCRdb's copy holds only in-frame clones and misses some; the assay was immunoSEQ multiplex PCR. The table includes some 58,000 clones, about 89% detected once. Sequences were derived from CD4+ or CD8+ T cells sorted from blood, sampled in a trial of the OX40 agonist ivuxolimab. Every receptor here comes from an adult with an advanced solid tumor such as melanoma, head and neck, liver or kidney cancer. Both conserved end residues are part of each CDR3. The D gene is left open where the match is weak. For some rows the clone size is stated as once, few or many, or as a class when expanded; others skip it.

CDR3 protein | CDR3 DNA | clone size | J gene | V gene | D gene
CASREGSGANVLTF | TGTGCCAGCAGGGAGGGCTCTGGGGCCAACGTCCTGACTTTC | NA | TRBJ2-6 | TRBV9 | NA
CASSTGHVNSPLHF | TGTGCCAGCAGCACGGGACACGTTAATTCACCCCTCCACTTT | NA | TRBJ1-6 | TRBV11-3 | NA
CASRTGTGIYNEQFF | TGTGCCAGCAGGACCGGGACAGGAATATACAATGAGCAGTTCTTC | NA | TRBJ2-1 | TRBV6-1 | TRBD1
CSATKTYRTDTQYF | TGCAGCGCCACGAAGACATACCGCACAGATACGCAGTATTTT | NA | TRBJ2-3 | TRBV29-1 | NA
CASSLGAWEKLFF | TGTGCCAGCAGTTTAGGGGCGTGGGAAAAACTGTTTTTT | NA | TRBJ1-4 | TRBV27 | NA
CASSSRGRVTEQFF | TGTGCCAGCAGCTCCAGGGGGCGGGTAACTGAGCAGTTCTTC | once | TRBJ2-1 | TRBV5-4 | TRBD1
CASSQTGEGTEAFF | TGTGCCAGCAGCCAAACCGGGGAGGGCACTGAAGCTTTCTTT | NA | TRBJ1-1 | TRBV7-9 | NA
CASRPDGQPQHF | TGTGCCAGCCGCCCCGATGGGCAGCCCCAGCATTTT | few | TRBJ1-5 | TRBV2 | NA
CASSFTGYSGDTQYF | TGTGCCAGCAGTTTCACGGGGTATTCGGGAGATACGCAGTATTTT | few | TRBJ2-3 | TRBV27 | NA
CASSPLGSSNTGELFF | TGTGCCAGCTCACCTCTCGGGTCTTCGAACACCGGGGAGCTGTTTTTT | once | TRBJ2-2 | TRBV18 | NA
CASSLDSRTDTQYF | TGTGCCAGCAGTTTGGACAGTCGCACAGATACGCAGTATTTT | once | TRBJ2-3 | TRBV27 | NA
CASSFGTGGRKTQYF | TGTGCCAGCAGCTTCGGGACAGGGGGCAGAAAGACCCAGTACTTC | NA | TRBJ2-5 | TRBV7-2 | TRBD1
CASSLYTGELFF | TGTGCCAGCAGCTTATACACCGGGGAGCTGTTTTTT | NA | TRBJ2-2 | TRBV11-2 | NA
CASSPWGGRNSPLHF | TGCGCCAGCAGCCCGTGGGGAGGGAGAAATTCACCCCTCCACTTT | NA | TRBJ1-6 | TRBV4-1 | NA
CASSLDRLGYTF | TGTGCCAGCAGCTTGGACAGGTTGGGCTACACCTTC | NA | TRBJ1-2 | TRBV5-5 | NA
CASSERWGASGTQYF | TGTGCCAGCAGTGAACGGTGGGGGGCCTCGGGGACCCAGTACTTC | once | TRBJ2-5 | TRBV6-1 | NA
CASSSRTGQETQYF | TGTGCCAGCAGCTCACGGACAGGGCAAGAGACCCAGTACTTC | NA | TRBJ2-5 | TRBV7-2 | TRBD1
CASSPDRGREAFF | TGTGCCAGTAGTCCGGACAGGGGGCGTGAAGCTTTCTTT | NA | TRBJ1-1 | TRBV19 | TRBD1
CASTPGTGVEKLFF | TGTGCCAGTACCCCCGGGACAGGGGTTGAAAAACTGTTTTTT | NA | TRBJ1-4 | TRBV19 | TRBD1
CASSLTGGFQGTQYF | TGTGCCAGCAGCCTTACGGGAGGGTTTCAGGGGACCCAGTACTTC | NA | TRBJ2-5 | TRBV7-8 | TRBD2
CASSPRRSATNEKLFF | TGTGCCAGTAGTCCCAGGAGAAGTGCAACTAATGAAAAACTGTTTTTT | NA | TRBJ1-4 | TRBV19 | NA
CAWTLGGANVLTF | TGTGCCTGGACCCTCGGGGGGGCCAACGTCCTGACTTTC | NA | TRBJ2-6 | TRBV30 | NA
CASSPDRSNTGELFF | TGTGCCAGCAGCCCCGACCGTTCGAACACCGGGGAGCTGTTTTTT | NA | TRBJ2-2 | TRBV7-9 | NA
CASRFEGQGNYEQYF | TGTGCCAGCAGGTTTGAGGGACAGGGAAACTACGAGCAGTACTTC | NA | TRBJ2-7 | TRBV2 | TRBD1
CASSLRGNTEAFF | TGTGCCAGCAGCTTAAGGGGGAACACTGAAGCTTTCTTT | NA | TRBJ1-1 | TRBV11-2 | NA
CASSARGGSHLDTGELFF | TGTGCCAGCAGCGCCCGAGGGGGGTCACACTTGGACACCGGGGAGCTGTTTTTT | NA | TRBJ2-2 | TRBV5-5 | NA
CASSLAAFREDNSPLHF | TGCGCCAGCAGCTTGGCCGCTTTCAGGGAGGATAATTCACCCCTCCACTTT | NA | TRBJ1-6 | TRBV5-1 | NA
CASSLARATNEKLFF | TGCGCCAGCAGCTTGGCCCGAGCAACTAATGAAAAACTGTTTTTT | NA | TRBJ1-4 | TRBV5-1 | NA
CASSLSGGDQPQHF | TGCGCCAGCAGCCTGAGCGGGGGCGATCAGCCCCAGCATTTT | NA | TRBJ1-5 | TRBV5-1 | NA
CASSAQGAPDSPLHF | TGTGCCAGCAGCGCGCAGGGGGCGCCGGATTCACCCCTCCACTTT | NA | TRBJ1-6 | TRBV7-3 | TRBD1
CASSRTGLRGEQYF | TGTGCCAGCAGCCGGACGGGGCTAAGGGGGGAGCAGTACTTC | NA | TRBJ2-7 | TRBV7-9 | NA
CASSDSLRTGGLETQYF | TGTGCCAGCAGTGATTCGTTGAGGACAGGGGGGCTGGAGACCCAGTACTTC | NA | TRBJ2-5 | TRBV25-1 | TRBD1
CASSLGQGNSPLHF | TGCGCCAGCAGTCTCGGACAGGGTAATTCACCCCTCCACTTT | NA | TRBJ1-6 | TRBV5-1 | TRBD1
CASSEPSILSGNSYEQYF | TGTGCCAGCAGTGAACCTTCGATTCTTAGCGGGAACTCCTACGAGCAGTACTTC | NA | TRBJ2-7 | TRBV6-1 | TRBD2
CASSPPSQGMNTEAFF | TGTGCCAGCTCACCACCGAGTCAGGGCATGAACACTGAAGCTTTCTTT | once | TRBJ1-1 | TRBV18 | NA
CASSEGNAEAFF | TGTGCCAGCAGTGAAGGCAACGCTGAAGCTTTCTTT | NA | TRBJ1-1 | TRBV6-1 | NA
CASSLHRANEQFF | TGTGCCAGCAGCTTACATCGGGCGAATGAGCAGTTCTTC | NA | TRBJ2-1 | TRBV11-2 | NA
CASSTSGSSYEQYF | TGCGCCAGCAGCACTAGCGGGAGCTCCTACGAGCAGTACTTC | NA | TRBJ2-7 | TRBV10-2 | TRBD2
CASSFPTDTQYF | TGCGCCAGCAGCTTTCCTACAGATACGCAGTATTTT | NA | TRBJ2-3 | TRBV5-1 | NA
CASSLGLGGATQYF | TGTGCCAGCAGCTTAGGTTTAGGTGGAGCTACGCAGTATTTT | NA | TRBJ2-3 | TRBV7-9 | NA
CASSSQVGQPQHF | TGTGCCAGCAGTTCCCAGGTGGGTCAGCCCCAGCATTTT | NA | TRBJ1-5 | TRBV6-1 | NA
CASKAGQGAREQYF | TGCGCCAGCAAAGCGGGACAGGGGGCTCGGGAGCAGTACTTC | NA | TRBJ2-7 | TRBV10-1 | TRBD1
CASSPRGVDYGYTF | TGTGCCAGCAGCCCGAGGGGGGTGGACTATGGCTACACCTTC | NA | TRBJ1-2 | TRBV25-1 | NA
CASRRGGEGSSEAFF | TGTGCCAGCCGGCGAGGGGGGGAGGGCTCCTCTGAAGCTTTCTTT | NA | TRBJ1-1 | TRBV28 | NA
CAIQGYSGNTIYF | TGTGCCATCCAGGGCTACTCAGGAAACACCATATATTTT | NA | TRBJ1-3 | TRBV6-1 | NA
CASSLVGTADTQYF | TGCGCCAGCAGCTTGGTAGGGACGGCAGATACGCAGTATTTT | NA | TRBJ2-3 | TRBV5-1 | NA
CASSPTRGGIGETQYF | TGTGCCAGCAGCCCAACAAGGGGAGGGATCGGGGAGACCCAGTACTTC | NA | TRBJ2-5 | TRBV7-2 | TRBD2
CAWEKRGGNTIYF | TGTGCCTGGGAAAAAAGAGGAGGAAACACCATATATTTT | NA | TRBJ1-3 | TRBV30 | NA